The source of this T cell receptor beta chain is a study (dated by TCRdb to about 2015). The study in broad terms: The study tested whether tumor-infiltrating Tregs in breast cancer are recruited from blood Tregs or converted in situ from other CD4+ T cell subsets.

Full-length TCR variable regions were amplified by 5' RACE PCR with constant-region reverse primers, followed by semi-nested PCR with Nested Universal Primer A. Using the ReliaPrep RNA Cell Miniprep System, total RNA was extracted, and the SMARTer RACE 5'/3' Kit was then used to reverse transcribe the RNA into 5'RACE-ready cDNA. Full-length TCR alpha and beta libraries were barcoded with multiplex adaptors and sequenced on an Illumina MiSeq. For the original study's pipeline: For each of nine subset-tissue groups, sequencing data from the five patients were pooled, and the groups were then compared using unsupervised clustering of TCR gene usage. The Morisita-Horn index was used to calculate repertoire similarity, with shared sequences weighted by how much each contributed to each repertoire. The public reads were quality trimmed at Q25 with fastp and then assembled into clones with MiXCR by TCRdb, keeping productive beta chains. Each entry is one CDR3 protein sequence, shown with its most common DNA and genes. The V and J calls shown here were made by TCRdb, not taken from the authors' results. This sample holds roughly 8,400 distinct CDR3 sequences; less than 65% were observed only once. 6.2% of the sample comes from the top ten.

The research as a whole found: The validation in the larger cohort was limited to a single TCR beta V-J rearrangement instead of whole repertoires. The greatest overlap of tumor-infiltrating Treg TCR alpha and beta sequences was observed with tumor naive CD4+ T cells, followed by blood naive CD4+ T cells. In terms of TCR gene usage, tumor memory CD4+ T cells clustered together with blood and lymph node memory CD4+ cells, as well as with lymph node naive CD4+ cells.

Turning to this clonotype: Its binding antigen is unknown. A read error may produce the germline difference seen at one junction end.

The germline V gene (reference sequence) gives CDR1 as DFQATT and CDR2 as SNEGSKA. The CDR3 holds 15 amino acids from the cysteine to the phenylalanine. Only the CDR3 part of the read is kept: 45 bases, read in frame from the first base. Memory CD4+ T cells were isolated as CD4+CD45RO+CD25- cells. Tregs, naive and memory CD4+ T cells from tumor, blood and ipsilateral draining lymph nodes of about five breast cancer patients underwent full-length TCR alpha and beta sequencing. Tumor tissue and lymph nodes obtained from ipsilateral axillary dissection were perfused with PBS, minced and then digested with collagenase I and hyaluronidase. FACS confirmed that the sorted cell populations were more than 90% pure.

The sequence derives from a female donor with breast cancer. Recombination joined TRBV20-1 with TRBJ2-1; the central 9 bases match TRBD2. Material for sequencing was tumor-infiltrating memory CD4+ T cells sorted from the breast tumor. The sample's cell subset or site label, decoded: memory CD4+ T cells, CD4+CD45RO+CD25-. The CDR3 region: CGATPTGTSLFGQFF. The nucleotide sequence is given as TGCGGTGCCACACCTACCGGGACTAGCCTATTTGGGCAGTTCTTC.